These T cell receptor beta chains were read from a single sample in a study of cytomegalovirus exposure and HLA in healthy donors. TCRdb's copy holds only in-frame clones and misses some; the assay was immunoSEQ multiplex PCR. In the table there are fewer than 250,000 clones, 86% of which are singletons. The sample taken for sequencing was PBMCs. These receptors were obtained from a woman in her late teens or twenties in good health and CMV-seronegative. CDR3s include the opening cysteine and the closing phenylalanine or tryptophan. A D gene is named only where the DNA matches it firmly. Expanded clones are given a class, and other clones once, few, many or no size at all.

TRBJ1-1	TRBV20-1	-	-	CSASRPGDAFF	TGCAGTGCTTCCCGCCCAGGGGACGCTTTCTTT
TRBJ1-3	TRBV2	-	-	CASSEGRGLLVGNTIYF	TGTGCCAGCAGTGAAGGAAGGGGACTGTTAGTCGGAAACACCATATATTTT
TRBJ1-1	TRBV5-1	-	TRBD1	CASSRDRGNTEAFF	TGCGCCAGCAGCCGGGACAGGGGGAACACTGAAGCTTTCTTT
TRBJ2-7	TRBV4-2	-	TRBD1	CASSQAGQGVDEQYF	TGTGCCAGCAGCCAAGCAGGACAGGGGGTCGACGAGCAGTACTTC
TRBJ1-1	TRBV6-5	-	-	CASRQRYRNTEAFF	TGTGCCAGCAGACAACGGTACAGAAACACTGAAGCTTTCTTT
TRBJ1-1	TRBV30	-	-	CARGNTEAFF	TGTGCCAGGGGGAACACTGAAGCTTTCTTT
TRBJ1-2	TRBV7-3	-	-	CAPSEGPRSYGYTF	TGTGCCCCTTCTGAAGGCCCCCGGAGCTATGGCTACACCTTC
TRBJ2-3	TRBV4-1	few	TRBD2	CASSQAFLSGGGYTDTQYF	TGCGCCAGCAGCCAAGCCTTTCTTTCGGGCGGGGGGTACACAGATACGCAGTATTTT
TRBJ2-7	TRBV4-1	-	-	CASSPLEFHEQYF	TGCGCCAGCAGCCCGCTTGAGTTCCACGAGCAGTACTTC
TRBJ2-1	TRBV7-2	once	-	CASGPRGYNEQFF	TGTGCGAGTGGGCCTCGGGGGTACAATGAGCAGTTCTTC
TRBJ1-2	TRBV6-5	-	-	CASGLEGYYGYTF	TGTGCCAGCGGATTGGAGGGCTACTATGGCTACACCTTC
TRBJ2-7	TRBV19	-	TRBD1	CASSNRDRGYEQYF	TGTGCCAGTAGTAATCGGGACAGGGGATACGAGCAGTACTTC
TRBJ1-1	TRBV6-1	-	TRBD1	CASKPVQGATEAFF	TGTGCCAGCAAGCCGGTGCAGGGGGCAACTGAAGCTTTCTTT